This T cell receptor (beta chain) is from a study of blood T cells in healthy people across ages. The V end lost 1 base, the J end lost 1 base, and 9 bases lay between the germline ends. The V gene's germline CDR1 is SGHAT and CDR2 FQNNGV. There are 15 residues in the CDR3. Then a second PCR, running about 6 to 12 cycles, was carried out with a sample-barcoded 5' primer and a J-beta primer mix. TCRdb itself ran the 5' RACE reads through MiXCR, one entry per CDR3 protein. Altogether about 2 million distinct CDR3 sequences are present, roughly 49% being singletons, with the ten largest covering 2% to 2.5%. Study-wide results and limits: It was held that diversity estimates obtained from one million T cells represented underestimates. Long-lived and aged donors differed, with more naive CD4+ cells and higher diversity in the long-lived.

This clonotype was recorded a few times. What it binds is not known. This TCR came from a woman between 40 and 55 years old in good health. Sequenced sample: blood. J is TRBJ2-3 and V is TRBV11-2; a weak D match, TRBD2 (6 bases). Here the CDR3 reads CASSLVTGGTDTQYF. CDR3 nucleotides: TGTGCCAGCAGCTTAGTTACGGGAGGCACAGATACGCAGTATTTT.